These 10 T cell receptor beta chains were all obtained from the same sample, sequenced in a study of cytomegalovirus exposure and HLA in healthy donors. PCR used 60 Vbeta primers and 13 Jbeta primers. TCRdb's table, derived via immunoSEQ multiplex PCR, lists solely in-frame clones and lacks some. This sample carries approximately 74,000 clones, roughly 80% of them seen once, and the ten largest clones take 2.5% to 3%. Source material: PBMCs. These receptor sequences come from a woman aged 25 to 39 in good health and CMV-seronegative.

The chain combines TRBV5-4 with TRBJ1-1; possible D gene TRBD1, 6 bases. Looked up from germline, CDR1 is SGHNT and CDR2 is YYREEE (reference sequence). Trimming cost V 1 base and J 4 bases, with 11 bases left between them. The CDR3 contains 14 residues. The CDR3 bases are TGTGCCAGCAGCTTGAAGGGGGGGGGCACTGAAGCTTTCTTT. It codes for CASSLKGGGTEAFF. Variable domain in full (rest from reference TRBV5-4 and TRBJ1-1): ETGVTQSPTHLIKTRGQQVTLRCSSQSGHNTVSWYQQALGQGPQFIFQYYREEENGRGNFPPRFSGLQFPNYSSELNVNALELDDSALYLCASSLKGGGTEAFFGQGTRLTVV.

CDR3 nucleotides: TGCAGCGTTGGGGACAGGGGGTCACCCCTCCACTTT. Encoded protein: CSVGDRGSPLHF. The chain uses TRBV29-1 and TRBJ1-6, with 11 bases aligning to TRBD1. J gave up 10 bases and V 4 bases, and 0 bases lay outside the gene matches. Germline CDR1 and CDR2: SQVTM and ANQGSEA. This CDR3 has 12 amino acids. Together with reference TRBV29-1 and TRBJ1-6, the CDR3 gives the full variable domain: SAVISQKPSRDICQRGTSLTIQCQVDSQVTMMFWYRQQPGQSLTLIATANQGSEATYESGFVIDKFPISRPNLTFSTLTVSNMSPEDSSIYLCSVGDRGSPLHFGNGTRLTVT.

Worth noting for this clone: This sample also contains other DNA sequences that code for the same CDR3. The chain uses TRBV28 and TRBJ2-3; TRBD1 agrees at 7 bases. The CDR3 length is 15 residues. The V segment lost 6 bases and the J segment 4 bases; nucleotides outside the gene matches: 10. Looked up from germline, CDR1 is MDHEN and CDR2 is SYDVKM. CDR3: CASSSRQGLADTQYF. The CDR3 DNA reads TGTGCCAGCAGCTCGAGACAGGGCCTTGCAGATACGCAGTATTTT. The whole variable domain, remainder taken from reference TRBV28 and TRBJ2-3, is DVKVTQSSRYLVKRTGEKVFLECVQDMDHENMFWYRQDPGLGLRLIYFSYDVKMKEKGDIPEGYSVSREKKERFSLILESASTNQTSMYLCASSSRQGLADTQYFGPGTRLTVL.

This chain joins TRBV11-2 and TRBJ1-1; the match to TRBD1 covers 11 bases. With V trimmed by 2 bases and J by 2 bases, 7 bases remained unmatched. Germline CDR1 and CDR2: SGHAT and FQNNGV. The CDR3 is 17 residues long. The CDR3 sequence is CASSLYSWTGGNTEAFF. In nucleotides, the CDR3 is TGTGCCAGCAGCTTATACTCCTGGACAGGGGGCAACACTGAAGCTTTCTTT.

The chain is built from TRBV4-1 and TRBJ1-1; 11 nucleotides line up with TRBD1. V lost 3 bases, J lost 4 bases, and 7 bases stayed unmatched. Germline loops: CDR1 MGHRA, CDR2 YSYEKL. There are 16 residues in the CDR3. The DNA of the CDR3 is TGCGCCAGCAGCCATCCCCGGACAGGGGGCGGCACTGAAGCTTTCTTT. Translating gives CASSHPRTGGGTEAFF.

This clone turned up a few times. The gene calls are TRBV25-1 and TRBJ2-5; D ambiguous. V dropped 6 bases and J dropped 4 bases, with 12 bases sitting between them. There are 13 residues in the CDR3. CDR1 is MGHDK, CDR2 SYGVNS, per germline. The CDR3 coding sequence is TGTGCCAGCAGCTTTAACCGGGTAGAGACCCAGTACTTC. This sequence encodes CASSFNRVETQYF. Variable domain in full (rest from reference TRBV25-1 and TRBJ2-5): EADIYQTPRYLVIGTGKKITLECSQTMGHDKMYWYQQDPGMELHLIHYSYGVNSTEKGDLSSESTVSRIRTEHFPLTLESARPSHTSQYLCASSFNRVETQYFGPGTRLLVL.

CDR3 sequence reads: CASSIIGDREGGEQFF. In DNA form, the CDR3 reads TGTGCCAGCTCGATAATTGGGGACAGGGAGGGAGGTGAGCAGTTCTTC. The genes are TRBV2 and TRBJ2-1; 9 bases fit TRBD1. With 8 bases clipped from V and 9 bases from J, the junction kept 17 bases outside the gene matches. Germline V gene data show CDR1 as SNHLY and CDR2 as FYNNEI. The CDR3 consists of 16 residues. Full variable domain (rest looked up from reference TRBV2 and TRBJ2-1): EPEVTQTPSHQVTQMGQEVILRCVPISNHLYFYWYRQILGQKVEFLVSFYNNEISEKSEIFDDQFSVERPDGSNFTLKIRSTKLEDSAMYFCASSIIGDREGGEQFFGPGTRLTVL.

The rearrangement joins TRBV7-8 to TRBJ2-1; 11 bases are a match to TRBD2. CDR3 size: 15 residues. The trim removed 5 bases at V and 5 bases at J, leaving 5 bases unmatched. Germline CDR1 SGHVS, CDR2 FQNEAQ. The CDR3 spells CASSGGLAVNNEQFF. CDR3 DNA sequence: TGTGCCAGCAGCGGGGGACTAGCGGTGAACAATGAGCAGTTCTTC.

V is TRBV28 and J is TRBJ2-5; D is perhaps TRBD1 (5 bases). V lost 4 bases to trimming and J lost 5 bases, with 17 bases between them. This CDR3 contains 15 residues. Germline loops: CDR1 MDHEN, CDR2 SYDVKM. The CDR3 here is CASSSTRPRAETQYF. The CDR3 region has the DNA TGTGCCAGCAGTTCCACCCGACCCAGGGCGGAGACCCAGTACTTC.

This chain joins TRBV7-9 and TRBJ1-1; the match to TRBD1 covers 8 bases. This CDR3 has 14 residues. Germline V lookup: CDR1 SEHNR, CDR2 FQNEAQ (reference sequence). J gave up 4 bases and V 5 bases, and 6 bases lay outside the gene matches. The CDR3 DNA reads as TGTGCCAGCAGCGAAAATGGACAGGGCACTGAAGCTTTCTTT. Translated, it gives CASSENGQGTEAFF.